Below are 17 T cell receptor beta chains sequenced from a single sample in a study of T-cell memory formation after mild COVID-19. Each CDR3 protein gets one entry after TCRdb re-called the 5' RACE reads with MiXCR. The repertoire includes roughly 250,000 distinct CDR3 sequences, about 15% of them detected once, and around 3.7% sits in the top ten. Sequenced input: PBMCs or a T cell subset sorted from them (not recorded which). The source is a man aged 18 to 35 who had mild COVID-19 (a few samples of this study predate the infection). Cell type and time point are not known.

The J gene is TRBJ2-5, the V gene TRBV12-3 or TRBV12-4, with D possibly being TRBD2 (6 bases). The CDR3 has 13 amino acids. The ends were cut back, 7 bases at V and 2 bases at J, with 11 bases in the middle. The CDR3 DNA is TGTGCCAGCACTCCCGCGGGGCAAGAGACCCAGTACTTC. It is translated as CASTPAGQETQYF.

The chain links TRBV6-2 or TRBV6-3 to TRBJ1-1, with TRBD1 identical over 8 bases. This CDR3 comprises 14 residues. Germline-derived CDR1 and CDR2 are MNHEY and SVGEGT. J lost 4 bases, V lost 7 bases, and 8 bases had no gene match. CDR3 protein: CASNEQGAVTEAFF. In DNA form, the CDR3 reads TGTGCCAGCAATGAGCAGGGGGCGGTCACTGAAGCTTTCTTT.

This clonotype was observed a handful of times. This CDR3 is CASATTGVSETQYF. CDR3 DNA: TGTGCCAGCGCGACGACAGGGGTATCGGAGACCCAGTACTTC. The chain carries TRBV6-2 or TRBV6-3 and TRBJ2-5, with TRBD1 matching over 8 bases. The CDR3 is 14 residues long. V was clipped by 8 bases and J by 5 bases; unmatched bases: 10. Germline CDR1 reads MNHEY; CDR2 reads SVGEGT.

This clonotype showed up just a few times. The rearrangement joins TRBV18 to TRBJ1-4; 7 bases agree with TRBD1. CDR1 KGHSH and CDR2 LQKENI come from the germline V gene. V trimming: 8 bases; J trimming: 4 bases; junction bases outside the gene matches: 4. The length of the CDR3 is 13 residues. The CDR3, as DNA: TGTGCCAGCATTCGGGACAGTAATGAAAAACTGTTTTTT. Protein: CASIRDSNEKLFF.

The sample holds a few counts of this clonotype. The chain is built from TRBV27 and TRBJ1-2; a weak D match, TRBD1 (5 bases). Per the germline V gene, CDR1 is MNHEY and CDR2 is SMNVEV (reference sequence). The germline V and J ends were trimmed by 1 base and 7 bases, with 10 bases remaining between them. The CDR3 is 13 residues long. This CDR3 reads CASSLWQGSGYTF. As DNA, the CDR3 is TGTGCCAGCAGTTTATGGCAGGGCAGTGGCTACACCTTC.

The chain recombines TRBV24-1 with TRBJ2-1; 7 bases align to TRBD1. The germline V gene encodes CDR1 KGHDR and CDR2 SFDVKD. The trim removed 10 bases at V and 3 bases at J, leaving 8 bases unmatched. This CDR3 comprises 14 residues. CDR3 coding DNA: TGTGCCACTCCGAACAGGGGAGACTACAATGAGCAGTTCTTC. Its translation is CATPNRGDYNEQFF.

This clonotype has just a few counts. The J gene is TRBJ1-4, the V gene TRBV4-2; 9 nucleotides align to TRBD1. This CDR3 region has 14 residues. The J segment lost 6 bases and the V segment lost 3 bases, leaving 2 bases of the junction unmatched. Germline values: CDR1 LGHNA, CDR2 YNFKEQ. The CDR3 DNA follows: TGTGCCAGCAGCCAGGGACAGGGAGATGAAAAACTGTTTTTT. This codes for CASSQGQGDEKLFF.

The gene calls are TRBV5-1 and TRBJ1-1, with D perhaps matching TRBD1 (5 bases). The germline V gene encodes CDR1 SGHRS and CDR2 YFSETQ. The CDR3 sequence is 15 residues long. Deletions cut 0 bases from V and 0 bases from J, with 9 bases between. The CDR3: CASSLEMGVNTEAFF. The DNA of the CDR3 is TGCGCCAGCAGCTTGGAAATGGGGGTGAACACTGAAGCTTTCTTT.

This chain uses TRBV2 with TRBJ2-2, with a possible D match to TRBD2 (5 bases). This CDR3 comprises 13 residues. Trimming cost V 7 bases and J 5 bases, with 11 bases left between them. Germline V gene lookup returns CDR1 SNHLY and CDR2 FYNNEI. The CDR3 reads CASTGIGTGELFF. The CDR3 DNA follows: TGTGCCAGCACGGGGATTGGGACCGGGGAGCTGTTTTTT.

The chain combines TRBV20-1 with TRBJ2-5; D is ambiguous. The CDR3 contains 12 residues. Germline loops: CDR1 DFQATT, CDR2 SNEGSKA (reference sequence). Between the trimmed V and J ends, which lost 0 bases and 5 bases, there was a span of 7 bases. In nucleotides, the CDR3 is TGCAGTGCTAGAGATCTCGGGGAGACCCAGTACTTC. The encoded protein is CSARDLGETQYF.

The chain employs TRBV7-9 and TRBJ1-2, with TRBD1 as a possible D gene (5 bases). The CDR3 is 12 residues long. CDR1 is SEHNR and CDR2 is FQNEAQ in the germline V gene (reference sequence). Trimming stripped 1 base from V and 8 bases from J, with 8 bases between. In DNA, the CDR3 is TGTGCCAGCAGCTTAGAGAGGACAGGCTACACCTTC. Its translation: CASSLERTGYTF.

This clonotype was recorded a few times. The chain uses TRBV12-3 or TRBV12-4 and TRBJ1-1; weak D call: TRBD1 (6 bases). This CDR3 contains 13 residues. Trimming took off 7 bases at V and 3 bases at J, with 12 bases between the two ends. CDR3 DNA: TGTGCCAGCACCTGGGACACTTACACTGAAGCTTTCTTT. The encoded protein is CASTWDTYTEAFF.

The chain recombines TRBV6-2 or TRBV6-3 with TRBJ1-5, with D unclear. This CDR3 is built from 14 residues. CDR1 and CDR2 from the germline V gene are MNHEY and SVGEGT. V lost 0 bases and J lost 10, with 13 bases in between. CDR3 nucleotide sequence: TGTGCCAGCAGTTACTCTGGGTTGGTCGTTCCCCAGCATTTT. Amino acids: CASSYSGLVVPQHF.

The rearrangement links TRBV9 to TRBJ2-7; tentatively, D is TRBD2 (5 bases). From germline, CDR1 is SGDLS and CDR2 YYNGEE. CDR3 length: 15 residues. Trimming shortened V by 4 bases and J by 0 bases, and 14 bases separated the two germline ends. The CDR3 DNA reads TGTGCCAGCAGCCAGGACTCCCGGGACTCCTACGAGCAGTACGTC. Amino acid sequence: CASSQDSRDSYEQYV.

The rearrangement links TRBV19 to TRBJ2-1; 8 nucleotides align to TRBD2. CDR1 LNHDA and CDR2 SQIVND come from the germline V gene (reference sequence). The CDR3 extends over 14 amino acids. V was pared by 6 bases and J by 7 bases, with 8 bases of the junction left unmatched. The CDR3 DNA follows: TGTGCCAGTAGGAACACGGGAGGGGGGAATGAGCAGTTCTTC. This gives the protein CASRNTGGGNEQFF.

There are a few counts of this clonotype. The chain joins TRBV5-1 to TRBJ2-5; TRBD2 matches 7 bases. Losses at the gene ends were 4 bases for V and 2 bases for J; bases not matched to a gene: 8. Per germline, CDR1 SGHRS and CDR2 YFSETQ. This CDR3 spans 15 amino acids. The CDR3 sequence: CASSAGSGDQETQYF. The CDR3, as DNA: TGCGCCAGCAGCGCAGGAAGCGGGGATCAAGAGACCCAGTACTTC.

The rearrangement joins TRBV5-5 to TRBJ1-5; possible D gene TRBD1, 5 bases. CDR1 and CDR2 from the germline V gene are SGHKS and YYEKEE (reference sequence). Trimming removed 2 bases at V and 5 bases at J, with 14 bases between. The CDR3 sequence is 15 residues long. CDR3 loop: CASSFFGQGDQPQHF. In nucleotides, the CDR3 is TGTGCCAGCAGCTTTTTCGGCCAGGGTGATCAGCCCCAGCATTTT.